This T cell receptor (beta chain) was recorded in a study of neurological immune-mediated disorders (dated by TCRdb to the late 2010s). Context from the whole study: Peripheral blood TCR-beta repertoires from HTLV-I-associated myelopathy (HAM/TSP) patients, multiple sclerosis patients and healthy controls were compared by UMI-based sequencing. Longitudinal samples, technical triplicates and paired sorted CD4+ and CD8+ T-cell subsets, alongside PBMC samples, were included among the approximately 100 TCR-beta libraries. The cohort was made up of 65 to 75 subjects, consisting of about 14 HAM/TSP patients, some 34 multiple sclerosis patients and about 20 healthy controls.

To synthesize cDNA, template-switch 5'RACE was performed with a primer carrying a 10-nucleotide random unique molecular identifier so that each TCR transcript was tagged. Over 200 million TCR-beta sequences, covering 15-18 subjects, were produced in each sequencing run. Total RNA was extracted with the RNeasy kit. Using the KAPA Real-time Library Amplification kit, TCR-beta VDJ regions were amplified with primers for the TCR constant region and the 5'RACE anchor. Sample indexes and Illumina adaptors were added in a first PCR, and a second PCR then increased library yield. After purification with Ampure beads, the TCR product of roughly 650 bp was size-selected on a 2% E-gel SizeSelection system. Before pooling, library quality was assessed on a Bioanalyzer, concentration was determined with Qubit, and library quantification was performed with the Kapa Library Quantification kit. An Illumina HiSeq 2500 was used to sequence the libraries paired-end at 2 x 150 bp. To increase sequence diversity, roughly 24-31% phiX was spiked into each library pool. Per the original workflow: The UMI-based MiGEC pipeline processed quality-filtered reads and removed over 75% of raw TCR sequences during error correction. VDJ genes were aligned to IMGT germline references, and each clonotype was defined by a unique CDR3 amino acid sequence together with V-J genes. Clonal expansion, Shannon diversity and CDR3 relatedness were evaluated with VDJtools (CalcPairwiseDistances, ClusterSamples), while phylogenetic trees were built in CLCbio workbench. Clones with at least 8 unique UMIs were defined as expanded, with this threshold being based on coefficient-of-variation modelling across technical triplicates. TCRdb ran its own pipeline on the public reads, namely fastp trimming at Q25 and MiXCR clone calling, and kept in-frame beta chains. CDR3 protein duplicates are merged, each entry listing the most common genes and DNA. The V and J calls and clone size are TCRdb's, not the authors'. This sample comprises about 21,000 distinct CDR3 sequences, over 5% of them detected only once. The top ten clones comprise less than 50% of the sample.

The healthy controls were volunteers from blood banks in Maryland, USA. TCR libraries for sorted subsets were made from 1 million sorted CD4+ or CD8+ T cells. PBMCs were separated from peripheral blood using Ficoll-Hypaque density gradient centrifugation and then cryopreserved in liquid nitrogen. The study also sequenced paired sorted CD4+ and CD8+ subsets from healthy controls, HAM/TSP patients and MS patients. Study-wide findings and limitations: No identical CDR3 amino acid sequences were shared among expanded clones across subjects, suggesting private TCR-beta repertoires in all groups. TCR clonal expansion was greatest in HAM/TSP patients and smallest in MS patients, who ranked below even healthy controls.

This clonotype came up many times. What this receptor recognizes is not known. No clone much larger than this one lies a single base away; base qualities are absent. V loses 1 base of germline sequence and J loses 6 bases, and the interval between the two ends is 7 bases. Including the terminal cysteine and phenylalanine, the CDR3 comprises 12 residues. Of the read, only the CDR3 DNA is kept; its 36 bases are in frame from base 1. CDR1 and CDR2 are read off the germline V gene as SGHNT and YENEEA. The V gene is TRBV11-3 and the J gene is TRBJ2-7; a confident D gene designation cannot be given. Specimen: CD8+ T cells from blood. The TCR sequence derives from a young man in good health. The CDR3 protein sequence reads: CASSLAGGEQYF. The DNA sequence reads TGTGCCAGCAGCTTAGCGGGTGGCGAGCAGTACTTC.